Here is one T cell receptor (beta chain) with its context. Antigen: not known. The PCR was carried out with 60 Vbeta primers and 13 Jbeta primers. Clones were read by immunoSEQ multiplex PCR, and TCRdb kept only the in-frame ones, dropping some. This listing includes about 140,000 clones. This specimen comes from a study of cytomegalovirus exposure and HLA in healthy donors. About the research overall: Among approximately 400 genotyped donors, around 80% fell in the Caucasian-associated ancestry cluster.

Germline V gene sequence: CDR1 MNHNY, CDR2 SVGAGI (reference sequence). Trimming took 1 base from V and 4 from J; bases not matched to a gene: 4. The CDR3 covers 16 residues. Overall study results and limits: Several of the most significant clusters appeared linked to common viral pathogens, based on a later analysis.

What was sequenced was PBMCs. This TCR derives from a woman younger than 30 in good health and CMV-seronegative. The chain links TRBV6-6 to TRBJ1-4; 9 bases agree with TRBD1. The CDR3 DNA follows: TGTGCCAGCAGTTACTTACGGGACAGGGATAATGAAAAACTGTTTTTT. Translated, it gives CASSYLRDRDNEKLFF.